This record covers a single T cell receptor beta chain. These data belong to a study of T cell repertoires in aging, cancer and after chemotherapy. CDR1 and CDR2 from the germline V gene are GTSNPN and SVGIG (reference sequence). V lost 2 bases and J lost 3, with 16 bases in between. The CDR3 is 15 amino acids. TCR beta rearrangements were amplified from peripheral blood genomic DNA. Multiplex touch-down PCR with TRB-A/B primers amplified rearranged V-D-J TRB sequences. Using its own MiXCR run on the multiplex PCR reads, TCRdb lists one record per CDR3 protein. This sample has about 5,100 distinct CDR3 sequences; approximately 38% occur once, and the top ten carry 45%.

The sample comprised blood. The TCR was taken from a human donor with a blood cancer. This chain uses TRBV30 with TRBJ1-2, with D possibly being TRBD1 (6 bases). Written as DNA, the CDR3 is TGTGCCTGGAGTACCCCCTCGGGGGCGGACTATGGCTACACCTTC. Amino acids: CAWSTPSGADYGYTF.